This T cell receptor (beta chain) was recovered during a study of shared clonotypes between healthy human individuals. Study information: CD8 memory received one plate per donor, CD8 naive two, CD4 memory three and CD4 naive three. Study-level points and caveats: Against clonotypes common to all four donors, non-shared ones had lower generation probabilities.

A remark on this clone: What it recognizes is unknown.

The CDR3 is 15 residues long. Germline V gene data show CDR1 as KGHSH and CDR2 as LQKENI. V trimming: 6 bases; J trimming: 2 bases; junction bases outside the gene matches: 9. Clones were read by immunoSEQ multiplex PCR, and TCRdb kept only the in-frame ones, dropping some. Among 2 million to 2.5 million clones listed, under 97% were seen once. The sample was naive CD4+ T cells sorted from blood. Subset of the sample: CD45RA+ positively selected. The source is a man aged 18 to 35 in good health. The J gene is TRBJ2-5, the V gene TRBV18; 7 nucleotides align to TRBD1. The CDR3 sequence: CASSPKGQKQETQYF. In nucleotides, the CDR3 is TGTGCCAGCTCCCCTAAGGGACAGAAACAAGAGACCCAGTACTTC.